This T cell receptor beta chain appears in the sequencing data of a study of shared clonotypes between healthy human individuals. Looking at the study overall: Researchers drew samples from a couple of women and a few men aged 18 to 49.

In this sample, this clone turned up many times. Its antigen is unidentified. Sequencing used immunoSEQ multiplex PCR; TCRdb keeps in-frame clones, though not all of them. Of about 460,000 clones listed, around 77% are singletons. Overall study findings and caveats: In having few donors, the study represented limited genetic and exposure-history diversity. Researchers sampled blood only, noting tissue repertoires likely differ.

Extraction of genomic DNA in unsorted samples used 100 million or so PBMCs. Germline loops: CDR1 MRHNA, CDR2 SNTAGT. This CDR3 region has 15 residues. The V end was cut by 0 bases, the J end by 4 bases, with 7 bases between. The genes are TRBV6-4 and TRBJ2-6; D remains ambiguous. The TCR was taken from a woman between 35 and 50 years old in good health. Some clones in this sample may be carry-over from other donors' samples. Sequenced input: PBMCs. The CDR3 protein is CASSDSQAGANVLTF. The DNA for the CDR3 is TGTGCCAGCAGTGACTCCCAGGCAGGGGCCAACGTCCTGACTTTC.